What follows are 14 T cell receptor beta chains derived from one specimen sequenced in a study of long-term antiretroviral therapy in people with HIV (dated 2022 in TCRdb). Sequencing of the TRB variable region was done with the immunoSEQ hsTCRB v3.0 assay at survey level resolution. Not all clones reach the TCRdb copy of this immuneACCESS table, which keeps in-frame sequences only. Checked studies attribute under half of the gap to unresolved V genes and leave the rest unexplained. The sample table holds tens of thousands of clones, of which roughly 92% were seen once. About 6% of the sample comes from the top ten. The sequencing here drew on unsorted PBMCs, taken around 6.5 years after starting antiretroviral therapy. These receptors were obtained from a middle-aged woman with HIV.

The chain combines TRBV4-2 with TRBJ2-3, with 9 bases lining up with TRBD2. The CDR3 has 17 amino acids. CDR1 is LGHNA, CDR2 YNFKEQ, per germline. V was clipped by 1 base and J by 0 bases; unmatched bases: 5. The DNA of the CDR3 is TGTGCCAGCAGCCAAGCCCCTAGCGGGGCCAGCACAGATACGCAGTATTTT. It translates to CASSQAPSGASTDTQYF.

The chain joins TRBV4-1 to TRBJ1-4; a possible D gene is TRBD1 (6 bases). The CDR3 is made up of 15 amino acids. Germline V gene lookup returns CDR1 MGHRA and CDR2 YSYEKL. Deletions cut 2 bases from V and 3 bases from J, with 10 bases between. CDR3 sequence reads: CASSQPRGSNEKLFF. Here the CDR3 DNA reads TGCGCCAGCAGCCAACCCAGGGGTTCTAATGAAAAACTGTTTTTT.

The genes are TRBV2 and TRBJ2-6, with no clear D. This CDR3 region has 14 residues. From germline, CDR1 is SNHLY and CDR2 FYNNEI. Between the trimmed V and J ends, which lost 3 bases and 4 bases, there was a span of 7 bases. CDR3 sequence: CASSDPAGANVLTF. The CDR3 bases are TGTGCCAGCAGTGACCCCGCGGGGGCCAACGTCCTGACTTTC.

This sequence joins TRBV7-9 and TRBJ2-1; 9 positions agree with TRBD2. Germline V gives CDR1 SEHNR, CDR2 FQNEAQ (reference sequence). The ends lost 4 bases at V and 8 bases at J; junction bases unmatched: 12. This CDR3 is built from 16 residues. The CDR3 protein is CASSSIAGVDRDEQFF. CDR3 nucleotides: TGTGCCAGCAGCTCCATAGCGGGGGTCGATAGGGATGAGCAGTTCTTC. Based on the CDR3 plus reference TRBV7-9 and TRBJ2-1, the full variable domain is DTGVSQNPRHKITKRGQNVTFRCDPISEHNRLYWYRQTLGQGPEFLTYFQNEAQLEKSRLLSDRFSAERPKGSFSTLEIQRTEQGDSAMYLCASSSIAGVDRDEQFFGPGTRLTVL.

The V gene is TRBV7-2, the J gene TRBJ1-6; 7 nucleotides align to TRBD1. The junction had 8 bases not matched to a gene; V was cut back by 1 base and J by 5 bases. CDR1 and CDR2 from the germline V gene are SGHTA and FQGNSA. The CDR3 contains 17 residues. CDR3 sequence (DNA): TGTGCCAGCAGCTTAGGAGGGGGCGCGTTCGATAATTCACCCCTCCACTTT. Its protein is CASSLGGGAFDNSPLHF.

The V call is TRBV29-1, the J call TRBJ1-1, with D possibly being TRBD1 (5 bases). The V and J ends lost 2 bases and 5 bases respectively, with 15 bases between them. CDR1 SQVTM and CDR2 ANQGSEA come from the germline V gene. The CDR3 loop spans 14 amino acids. CDR3 nucleotide sequence: TGCAGCGTTGAACAAGGGGATAAGGGGACTGAAGCTTTCTTT. Translated, it gives CSVEQGDKGTEAFF.

The chain has TRBV7-9 and TRBJ1-4; D not resolved. V dropped 6 bases and J dropped 3 bases, with 14 bases sitting between them. The CDR3 sequence is 15 residues long. The V gene's germline CDR1 is SEHNR and CDR2 FQNEAQ (reference sequence). This CDR3 is CASSRRTVPNEKLFF. The CDR3, as DNA: TGTGCCAGCAGTCGGAGGACCGTTCCTAATGAAAAACTGTTTTTT. The variable domain in full, with the rest retrieved from reference TRBV7-9 and TRBJ1-4, is DTGVSQNPRHKITKRGQNVTFRCDPISEHNRLYWYRQTLGQGPEFLTYFQNEAQLEKSRLLSDRFSAERPKGSFSTLEIQRTEQGDSAMYLCASSRRTVPNEKLFFGSGTQLSVL.

This clone was seen a single time. The chain couples TRBV10-1 to TRBJ2-7; 9 bases match TRBD1. Germline CDR1 reads WNHNN; CDR2 reads SYGVQD (reference sequence). After removal of 6 bases from V and 3 bases from J, the junction contained 9 bases not matched to a gene. This CDR3 spans 15 amino acids. CDR3 nucleotide sequence: TGCGCCAGCAGCGACGCACAGGGGGCGAACTACGAGCAGTACTTC. This codes for CASSDAQGANYEQYF.

The CDR3 coding sequence is TGTGCCAGCTCATCAGACAGGAGTTGGACGAATGAGCAGTTCTTC. This gives the protein CASSSDRSWTNEQFF. V usage is TRBV18 and J usage is TRBJ2-1; D might be TRBD1 (6 bases). CDR1 and CDR2 from the germline V gene are KGHSH and LQKENI. The V gene lost 5 bases and the J gene lost 7 bases, with 18 bases spanning the gap. The CDR3 covers 15 residues.

This chain uses TRBV2 with TRBJ2-3; the D gene is possibly TRBD2 (5 bases). The CDR3 is 14 residues long. The V gene lost 4 bases and the J gene lost 0 bases, with 8 bases spanning the gap. Germline loops: CDR1 SNHLY, CDR2 FYNNEI. The DNA of the CDR3 is TGTGCCAGCAGTGGGAGGCCGAGCACAGATACGCAGTATTTT. It specifies CASSGRPSTDTQYF.

This chain connects TRBV6-5 to TRBJ2-7, with a weak D call TRBD1 (5 bases). The germline CDR1 and CDR2 sequences are MNHEY and SVGAGI. The CDR3 is 15 amino acids. V lost 6 bases and J 1 base, leaving 16 bases between the germline ends. CDR3 DNA sequence: TGTGCCAGCAGACCTTCGCAGGGTGGGTCCTACGAGCAGTACTTC. Its protein product is CASRPSQGGSYEQYF.

V and J are TRBV7-2 and TRBJ1-4; D is uncertain. Germline CDR1 SGHTA, CDR2 FQGNSA. V was pared by 5 bases and J by 0 bases, with 7 bases between. The CDR3 totals 14 residues. The CDR3 bases are TGTGCCAGCAGCCGGGGTTCAACTAATGAAAAACTGTTTTTT. Its translation is CASSRGSTNEKLFF. The full variable domain, with the rest looked up from reference TRBV7-2 and TRBJ1-4, is GAGVSQSPSNKVTEKGKDVELRCDPISGHTALYWYRQSLGQGLEFLIYFQGNSAPDKSGLPSDRFSAERTGGSVSTLTIQRTQQEDSAVYLCASSRGSTNEKLFFGSGTQLSVL.

The chain links TRBV6-1 to TRBJ1-1; no firm D call. The V and J ends lost 4 bases and 1 base respectively, with 7 bases between them. From germline, CDR1 is MNHNS and CDR2 SASEGT. This CDR3 has 13 amino acids. The CDR3 region is CASSGQTNTEAFF. CDR3 DNA: TGTGCCAGCAGTGGGCAGACGAACACTGAAGCTTTCTTT.

This chain joins TRBV4-3 and TRBJ2-3, with a weak D call TRBD1 (6 bases). This CDR3 is 17 amino acids long. Trimming removed 0 bases at V and 4 bases at J, with 17 bases between. Germline lookup yields CDR1 LGHNA and CDR2 YSLEER. The DNA for the CDR3 is TGCGCCAGCAGCCAAGATAGGGGTAGGCAGGGGTCAGATACGCAGTATTTT. Protein sequence: CASSQDRGRQGSDTQYF.